Presented here are 7 T cell receptor beta chains from one specimen sequenced in a study of cytomegalovirus exposure and HLA in healthy donors. Primers for the PCR totalled 60 Vbeta and 13 Jbeta. Profiled with immunoSEQ multiplex PCR; TCRdb holds only in-frame clones, not every one. This sample has some 110,000 clones, with around four fifths found just once. The sample was PBMCs. The receptor source for this set is a woman in her forties in good health and CMV-seronegative.

The rearrangement uses TRBV19 and TRBJ1-1; no reliable D call. Germline V gives CDR1 LNHDA, CDR2 SQIVND (reference sequence). V lost 8 bases and J lost 1, with 8 bases in between. The CDR3 loop spans 12 amino acids. In DNA, the CDR3 is TGTGCCAGTGCAGCGGAGAACACTGAAGCTTTCTTT. It encodes CASAAENTEAFF.

The chain recombines TRBV29-1 with TRBJ2-1; 8 positions agree with TRBD2. CDR3 length: 15 amino acids. Germline CDR1 and CDR2: SQVTM and ANQGSEA. V lost 2 bases and J lost 0; bases outside the gene matches: 3. CDR3 DNA sequence: TGCAGCGTTGAATCTAGCGGGCGCTCCTACAATGAGCAGTTCTTC. Protein sequence: CSVESSGRSYNEQFF.

The chain couples TRBV9 to TRBJ1-2; no definite D call. This CDR3 is 15 amino acids long. Trimming left V 0 bases short and J 4 bases short, with 13 bases between. Germline CDR1 SGDLS, CDR2 YYNGEE. The CDR3 here is CASSVEAVGVYGYTF. CDR3 coding DNA: TGTGCCAGCAGCGTAGAAGCTGTGGGAGTCTATGGCTACACCTTC.

This clone has a handful of counts. CDR3 nucleotides: TGTGCCACCAGCGGCGGGACAGGTTGGGATTTGGCCCACGAGCAGTACTTC. Its protein is CATSGGTGWDLAHEQYF. The genes are TRBV15 and TRBJ2-7; 8 nucleotides match TRBD1. V trimming: 5 bases; J trimming: 5 bases; junction bases outside the gene matches: 17. Looked up from germline, CDR1 is LNHNV and CDR2 is YYDKDF (reference sequence). CDR3 length: 17 residues. Full variable domain (outside the CDR3, taken from reference TRBV15 and TRBJ2-7): DAMVIQNPRYQVTQFGKPVTLSCSQTLNHNVMYWYQQKSSQAPKLLFHYYDKDFNNEADTPDNFQSRRPNTSFCFLDIRSPGLGDTAMYLCATSGGTGWDLAHEQYFGPGTRLTVT.

The rearrangement joins TRBV2 to TRBJ2-1, with a weak D call TRBD1 (6 bases). CDR3 size: 12 residues. CDR1 is SNHLY, CDR2 FYNNEI, per germline. Trimming took 5 bases from V and 8 from J, leaving 10 bases between them. CDR3 protein: CASSMDSDEQFF. The CDR3 coding sequence is TGTGCCAGCAGTATGGACAGCGATGAGCAGTTCTTC.

V usage is TRBV27 and J usage is TRBJ2-3; D gene unclear. Germline CDR1 is MNHEY and CDR2 is SMNVEV (reference sequence). The CDR3 is 17 residues long. Trimming took off 5 bases at V and 2 bases at J, with 20 bases between the two ends. The DNA for the CDR3 is TGTGCCAGCAGTCTTATCGTCGGGTCAATTCTCACAGATACGCAGTATTTT. It codes for CASSLIVGSILTDTQYF.

V gene TRBV10-3 combines with J gene TRBJ2-3; the match to TRBD1 covers 7 bases. Germline trimming cut 3 bases from V and 1 base from J; bases unmatched to any gene: 4. CDR1 is ENHRY, CDR2 SYGVKD, per germline. The CDR3 extends over 15 amino acids. The CDR3 protein is CAISDGDRGTDTQYF. The CDR3 DNA sequence: TGTGCCATCAGTGATGGGGACAGAGGCACAGATACGCAGTATTTT.